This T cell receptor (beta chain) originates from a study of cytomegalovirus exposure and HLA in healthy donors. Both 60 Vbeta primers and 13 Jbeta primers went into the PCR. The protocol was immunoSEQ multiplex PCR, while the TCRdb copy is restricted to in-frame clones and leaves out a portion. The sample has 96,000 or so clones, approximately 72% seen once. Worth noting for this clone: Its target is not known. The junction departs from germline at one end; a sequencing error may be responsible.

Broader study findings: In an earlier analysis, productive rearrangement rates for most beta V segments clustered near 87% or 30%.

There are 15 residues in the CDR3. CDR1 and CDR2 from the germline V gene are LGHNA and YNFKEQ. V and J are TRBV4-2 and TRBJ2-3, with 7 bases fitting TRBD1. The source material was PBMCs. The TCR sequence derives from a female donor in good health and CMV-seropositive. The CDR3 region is CASSQVQGSRDTQYF. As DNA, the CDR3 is TGTGCCAGCAGCCAAGTACAGGGGAGCAGAGATACGCAGTATTTT.